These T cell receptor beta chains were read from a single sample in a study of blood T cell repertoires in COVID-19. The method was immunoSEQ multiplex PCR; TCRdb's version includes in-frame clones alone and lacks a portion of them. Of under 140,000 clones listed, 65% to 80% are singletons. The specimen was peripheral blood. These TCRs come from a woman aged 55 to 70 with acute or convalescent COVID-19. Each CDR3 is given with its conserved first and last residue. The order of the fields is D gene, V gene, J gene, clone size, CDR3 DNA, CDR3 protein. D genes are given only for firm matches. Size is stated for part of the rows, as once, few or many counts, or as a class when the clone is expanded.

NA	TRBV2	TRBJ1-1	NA	TGTGCCAGCAGTGAATCGGGGGGGCCTCGCACTGAAGCTTTCTTT	CASSESGGPRTEAFF
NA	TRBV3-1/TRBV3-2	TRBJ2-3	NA	TGTGCCAGCAGCCTGAGAACGGGTAACACAGATACGCAGTATTTT	CASSLRTGNTDTQYF
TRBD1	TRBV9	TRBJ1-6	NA	TGTGCCAGCAGCGAGGGGACAGGGGCGAATTCACCCCTCCACTTT	CASSEGTGANSPLHF
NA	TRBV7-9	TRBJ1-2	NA	TGTGCCAGCAGCTGGGGGCCAGACAGCTATGGCTACACCTTC	CASSWGPDSYGYTF
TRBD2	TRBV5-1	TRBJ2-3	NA	TGCGCCAGCAGCCCTGGAGGGACTAGCGGGGGGGCCGGGACAGATACGCAGTATTTT	CASSPGGTSGGAGTDTQYF
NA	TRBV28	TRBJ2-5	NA	TGTGCCAGCAGTCCACCGCGAGAGACCCAGTACTTC	CASSPPRETQYF
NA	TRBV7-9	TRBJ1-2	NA	TGTGCCAGCAGCTTTGGGGGCCCCCTAGCCTTC	CASSFGGPLAF
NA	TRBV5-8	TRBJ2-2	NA	TGTGCCAGCAGCTTTCTCGGGGATGGCGGGGAGCTGTTTTTT	CASSFLGDGGELFF
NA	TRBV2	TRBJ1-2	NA	TGTGCCAGCAGTTTGGCACAGCGGAGTGGCTACACCTTC	CASSLAQRSGYTF
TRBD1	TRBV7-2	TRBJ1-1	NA	TGTGCCAGCAGCTTGGTACAGGGGTACACTGAAGCTTTCTTT	CASSLVQGYTEAFF
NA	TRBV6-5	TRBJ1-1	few	TGTGCCACAACTCTGAACACTGAAGCTTTCTTT	CATTLNTEAFF
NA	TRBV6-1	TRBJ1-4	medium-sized	TGTGCCAGCAGTGAAGGGACAGTGAATAATGAAAAACTGTTTTTT	CASSEGTVNNEKLFF
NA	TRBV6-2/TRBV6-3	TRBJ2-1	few	TGTGCCAGCAGTCTACTTGACAGATTACACAATGAGCAGTTCTTC	CASSLLDRLHNEQFF
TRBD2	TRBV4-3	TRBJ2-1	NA	TGCGCCAGCAGCCAACCTAGCGGGGGGGTCAATGAGCAGTTCTTC	CASSQPSGGVNEQFF
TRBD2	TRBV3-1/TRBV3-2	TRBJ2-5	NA	TGTGCCAGCAGCCAAGGGTCTAGCGGGGGGGCCTACTTC	CASSQGSSGGAYF
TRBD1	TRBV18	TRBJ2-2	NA	TGTGCCAGCTCACCCAGCCACTCCCGGGACAGGGAGAACACCGGGGAGCTGTTTTTT	CASSPSHSRDRENTGELFF
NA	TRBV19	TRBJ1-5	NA	TGTGCCAGTAGCCCAGAAATCAATCAGCCCCAGCATTTT	CASSPEINQPQHF
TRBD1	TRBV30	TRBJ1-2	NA	TGTGCCTGGAGTCGGGACAGCCTGAACTATGGCTACACCTTC	CAWSRDSLNYGYTF
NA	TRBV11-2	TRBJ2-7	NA	TGTGCCAGCAGCTTAGAAAGGGGTTTGGGCGAGCAGTACTTC	CASSLERGLGEQYF
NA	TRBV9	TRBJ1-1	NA	TGTGCCAGCAGCGTAGCAGGGGATGGAACTGAAGCTTTCTTT	CASSVAGDGTEAFF
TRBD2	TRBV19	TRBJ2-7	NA	TGTGCCAGTAGTATACCGGGATTTCCAGCGGGGGAGCAGTACTTC	CASSIPGFPAGEQYF
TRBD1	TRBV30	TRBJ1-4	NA	TGTGCCTGTAGACAGGGGGGCGAAAAACTGTTTTTT	CACRQGGEKLFF
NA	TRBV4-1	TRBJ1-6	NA	TGCGCCAGCAGCCAAGGCCCCTTCGGTTCACCCCTCCACTTT	CASSQGPFGSPLHF
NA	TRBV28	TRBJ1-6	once	TGTGCCAGCCGCCAACGGCAGGGCACTTCACCCCTCCACTTT	CASRQRQGTSPLHF
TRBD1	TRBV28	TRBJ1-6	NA	TGTGCCAGCCTGACAGGGGGAAGGGATAATTCACCCCTCCACTTT	CASLTGGRDNSPLHF
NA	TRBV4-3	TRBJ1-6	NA	TGCGCCAGCAGCCAAGCGGCACGCAGAACGACAAGCGGTGATTCACCCCTCCACTTT	CASSQAARRTTSGDSPLHF
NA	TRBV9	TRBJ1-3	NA	TGTGCCAGCACCCCGGGGTCCGAGAACACCATATATTTT	CASTPGSENTIYF
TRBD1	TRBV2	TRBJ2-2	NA	TGTGCCAGCAGTTTGGGACAGGAAACGAACACCGGGGAGCTGTTTTTT	CASSLGQETNTGELFF
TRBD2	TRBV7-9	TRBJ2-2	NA	TGTGCCAGCAGCTCGCCGGGACTAGGAGGAACCGGGGAGCTGTTTTTT	CASSSPGLGGTGELFF
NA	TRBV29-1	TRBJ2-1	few	TGCAGCGTACGAAAGACAGCTAACAATGAGCAGTTCTTC	CSVRKTANNEQFF
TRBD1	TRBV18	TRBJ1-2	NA	TGTGCCAGCTCACCCTTCAGGACAGGGGAGGTTAACTATGGCTACACCTTC	CASSPFRTGEVNYGYTF
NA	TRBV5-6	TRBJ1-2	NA	TGTGCCAGCAGCCCGGGGGGATATGGCTACACCTTC	CASSPGGYGYTF
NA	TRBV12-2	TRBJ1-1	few	TGTGCAAGTCCCGGAGCTTTCTTT	CASPGAFF
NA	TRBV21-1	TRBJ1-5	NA	TGTGCCAGCAGCAAAGACAGGCCAGGGGACAATCAGCCCCAGCATTTT	CASSKDRPGDNQPQHF
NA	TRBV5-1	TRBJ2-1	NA	TGCGCCAGCAGCTCCAGGGACATTGGTGTGAATGAGCAGTTCTTC	CASSSRDIGVNEQFF
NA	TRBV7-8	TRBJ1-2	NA	TGTGCCAGCAGCTTAGGTGGCGGGTTTGGCTACACCTTC	CASSLGGGFGYTF
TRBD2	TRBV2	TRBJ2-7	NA	TGTGCCAGCAGTAGGACCGGGGGGGGCGAGCAGTACTTC	CASSRTGGGEQYF
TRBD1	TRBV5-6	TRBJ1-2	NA	TGTGCCAGCAGCTTGCGTGGGACAGATTTCCTCGGTGGCTACACCTTC	CASSLRGTDFLGGYTF
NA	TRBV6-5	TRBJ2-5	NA	TGTGCCAGCAGGGGTGGGGGGATCAAAGAGACCCAGTACTTC	CASRGGGIKETQYF
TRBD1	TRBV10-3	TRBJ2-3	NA	TGTGCCATCAGTGAGGTGGGACAGGGGGATAAAGATACGCAGTATTTT	CAISEVGQGDKDTQYF
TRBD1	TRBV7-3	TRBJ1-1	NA	TGTGCCAGCAGCACCGACAGGGTGAGCGAAGCTTTCTTT	CASSTDRVSEAFF
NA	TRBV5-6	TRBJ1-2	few	TGTGCCAGCAGCTTGCTAGCAGAAAACATGGGCTACACCTTC	CASSLLAENMGYTF
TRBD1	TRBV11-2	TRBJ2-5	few	TGTGCCAGCAGCCCGGGCGGGACAGGCTTGTACTTC	CASSPGGTGLYF
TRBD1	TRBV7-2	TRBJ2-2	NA	TGTGCCAGCAGTTTGGACAGGGCGGTAACCGGGGAGCTGTTTTTT	CASSLDRAVTGELFF
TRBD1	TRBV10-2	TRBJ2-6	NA	TGCGCCAGCAGTGAGTCGCGCAGGGGGACTGGGGCCAACGTCCTGACTTTC	CASSESRRGTGANVLTF
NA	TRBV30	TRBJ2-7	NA	TGTGCCTGGAGCTGGGGCGACGAGCAGTACTTC	CAWSWGDEQYF
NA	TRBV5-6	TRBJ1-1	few	TGTGCCAGCAGCTTGGGGACAAGCTCTCCCAGGGCTTTCTTT	CASSLGTSSPRAFF
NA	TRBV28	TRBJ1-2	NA	TGTGCCAGCAGTTTGGCCACAACCTATGGCTACACCTTC	CASSLATTYGYTF
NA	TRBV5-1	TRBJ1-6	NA	TGCGCCAGCAGCTTGGGAGGACAGCGAGTGTCTAATTCACCCCTCCACTTT	CASSLGGQRVSNSPLHF
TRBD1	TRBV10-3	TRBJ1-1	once	TGTGCCATCAGTGAGCCACGACAGGGAGGAACTGAAGCTTTCTTT	CAISEPRQGGTEAFF
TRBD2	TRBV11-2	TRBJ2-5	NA	TGTGCCAGCAGCCCCCCCACTAGCGGGGGGGTAAAGACCCAGTACTTC	CASSPPTSGGVKTQYF
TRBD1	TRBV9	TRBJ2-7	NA	TGTGCCAGCAGCGGATCGACAGGGAAGGCTCACGAGCAGTACTTC	CASSGSTGKAHEQYF
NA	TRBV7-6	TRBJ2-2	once	TGTGCCACCTCGACCCGAGACAGATACACCGGGGAGCTGTTTTTT	CATSTRDRYTGELFF
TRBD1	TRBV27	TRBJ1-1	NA	TGTGCCAGCAGTTATAGATCGACAGGGCAAGTAACTGAAGCTTTCTTT	CASSYRSTGQVTEAFF
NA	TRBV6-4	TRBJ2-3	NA	TGTGCCAGCAGCCTATTAGTTTACGTCACAGATACGCAGTATTTT	CASSLLVYVTDTQYF
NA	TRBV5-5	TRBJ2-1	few	TGTGCCAGCAGCTTGCGTGAGGAGCAGTTCTTC	CASSLREEQFF
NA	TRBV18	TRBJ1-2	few	TGTGCCAGCACCCGGGACACCAACTATGGCTACACCTTC	CASTRDTNYGYTF
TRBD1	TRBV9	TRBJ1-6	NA	TGTGCCAGCAGCGGGGACAGGGGGCAGAATTCACCCCTCCACTTT	CASSGDRGQNSPLHF
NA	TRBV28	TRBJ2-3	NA	TGTGCCAGCAGTCCTCCGCGACGGGTTGGAGTTACAGATACGCAGTATTTT	CASSPPRRVGVTDTQYF
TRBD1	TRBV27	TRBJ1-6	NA	TGTGCCAGCAGTTCTACAGGGGGCTATAATTCACCCCTCCACTTT	CASSSTGGYNSPLHF